This T cell receptor beta chain appears in the sequencing data of a study of T cells in Graves' hyperthyroidism and ophthalmopathy. Amplification of TCR beta CDR3 regions was performed using RNA transcripts as template. The HTBI set primed first-round TCR CDR3 RT-PCR. TCRdb used MiXCR to reprocess the multiplex PCR reads, holding one entry per CDR3 protein. Here the sample spans about 530,000 distinct CDR3 sequences, roughly 17% being singletons. This clonotype has a count of ten or more. A Clinical Activity Score of at least 3, a NOSPECS grade of at least 4 and a duration under 3 months were recorded in the ophthalmopathy patients. Trimming took 3 bases from V and 3 from J, leaving 8 bases between them. This CDR3 is 14 amino acids long. The germline V gene has CDR1 MDHEN and CDR2 SYDVKM.

The rearrangement joins TRBV28 to TRBJ1-4; D gene ambiguous. This clonotype originated in a woman aged 18 to 35 with Graves' ophthalmopathy. The sequenced sample consisted of blood. The CDR3 sequence: CASSLTPPNEKLFF. The CDR3 bases are TGTGCCAGCAGTTTGACACCCCCTAATGAAAAACTGTTTTTT.